This entry is about one T cell receptor beta chain. The antigen is not known. At the DNA level, this CDR3 is encoded by other sequences in the same sample as well. Only in-frame clones appear in the TCRdb table, and some are missing; sequencing was by immunoSEQ multiplex PCR. There are 2 million to 2.5 million clones in the sample; about nine tenths occur only once, and 0.37% lies in the top ten. This entry belongs to a study of shared clonotypes between healthy human individuals. Study-level findings and limits: Estimated richness was generally greater in naive than memory subsets.

The CDR3 is 13 amino acids. CDR1 and CDR2 (germline): SGDLS, YYNGEE. Between the trimmed V and J ends, which lost 1 base and 5 bases, there was a span of 9 bases. The chain recombines TRBV9 with TRBJ2-5; the D gene is possibly TRBD2 (6 bases). Sequenced material: naive CD4+ T cells from PBMCs. Noted subset: CD45RA+ positively selected. The clonotype comes from a man between 18 and 29 years old in good health. Some clones in this sample may be carry-over from other donors' samples. The DNA for the CDR3 is TGTGCCAGCAGCGTACCAGGGAGGGAGACCCAGTACTTC. This codes for CASSVPGRETQYF.